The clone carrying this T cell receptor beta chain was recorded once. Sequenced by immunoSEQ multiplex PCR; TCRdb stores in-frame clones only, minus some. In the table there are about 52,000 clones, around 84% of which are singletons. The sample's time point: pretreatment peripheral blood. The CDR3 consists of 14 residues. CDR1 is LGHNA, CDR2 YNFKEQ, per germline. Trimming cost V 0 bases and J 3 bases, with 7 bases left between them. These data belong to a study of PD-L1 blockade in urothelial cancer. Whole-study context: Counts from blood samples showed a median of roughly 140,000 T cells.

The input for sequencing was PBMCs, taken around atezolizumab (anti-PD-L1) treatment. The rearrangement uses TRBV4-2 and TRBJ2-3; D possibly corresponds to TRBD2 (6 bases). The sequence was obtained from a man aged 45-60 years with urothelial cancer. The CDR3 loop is CASSQDGGTDTQYF. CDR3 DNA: TGTGCCAGCAGCCAAGATGGAGGGACAGATACGCAGTATTTT.